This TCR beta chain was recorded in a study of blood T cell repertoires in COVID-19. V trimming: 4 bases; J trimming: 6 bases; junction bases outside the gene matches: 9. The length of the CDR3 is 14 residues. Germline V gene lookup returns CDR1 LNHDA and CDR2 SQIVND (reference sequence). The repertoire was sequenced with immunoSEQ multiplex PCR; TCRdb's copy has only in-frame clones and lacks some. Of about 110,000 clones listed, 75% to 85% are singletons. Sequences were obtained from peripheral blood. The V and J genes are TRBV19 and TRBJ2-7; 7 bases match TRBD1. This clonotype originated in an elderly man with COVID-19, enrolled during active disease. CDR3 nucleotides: TGTGCCAGTAGTACCAGACAGGGTATTGGCGAGCAGTACTTC. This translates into CASSTRQGIGEQYF.